What follows are 19 T cell receptor beta chains derived from one specimen sequenced in a study of blood T cell repertoires in COVID-19. Only in-frame clones appear in the TCRdb table, and some are missing; sequencing was by immunoSEQ multiplex PCR. The table has 35,000 to 55,000 clones, roughly 88% seen once. Sequences were obtained from peripheral blood. These receptors were collected from a man in his 60s with active COVID-19.

The chain combines TRBV7-2 with TRBJ2-5; 12 positions match TRBD2. V gave up 6 bases and J gave up 4 bases; unmatched junction bases: 6. The V gene's germline CDR1 is SGHTA and CDR2 FQGNSA. The CDR3 spans 15 residues. CDR3 loop: CASSGELAGGETQYF. CDR3 bases: TGTGCCAGCAGTGGGGAACTAGCGGGGGGAGAGACCCAGTACTTC.

The rearrangement joins TRBV29-1 to TRBJ1-2; 8 bases line up with TRBD1. The CDR3 loop spans 14 amino acids. Germline V gives CDR1 SQVTM, CDR2 ANQGSEA. With 3 bases clipped from V and 3 bases from J, the junction kept 6 bases outside the gene matches. In nucleotides, the CDR3 is TGCAGCGTTGATCCCGGACAGGGTGACTATGGCTACACCTTC. The encoded protein is CSVDPGQGDYGYTF. Full variable domain (missing parts from reference TRBV29-1 and TRBJ1-2): SAVISQKPSRDICQRGTSLTIQCQVDSQVTMMFWYRQQPGQSLTLIATANQGSEATYESGFVIDKFPISRPNLTFSTLTVSNMSPEDSSIYLCSVDPGQGDYGYTFGSGTRLTVV.

The sample holds one count of this clone. This sequence joins TRBV7-8 and TRBJ2-2; 10 bases match TRBD2. Trimming at V came to 5 bases and at J to 1 base, leaving 4 bases not matched to a gene. The CDR3 consists of 16 residues. The V gene's germline CDR1 is SGHVS and CDR2 FQNEAQ. In DNA form, the CDR3 reads TGTGCCAGCAGCATACGGACTAGCGGGAACACCGGGGAGCTGTTTTTT. The encoded protein is CASSIRTSGNTGELFF. Drawing the rest from reference TRBV7-8 and TRBJ2-2, the complete variable domain is GAGVSQSPRYKVAKRGQDVALRCDPISGHVSLFWYQQALGQGPEFLTYFQNEAQLDKSGLPSDRFFAERPEGSVSTLKIQRTQQEDSAVYLCASSIRTSGNTGELFFGEGSRLTVL.

V and J are TRBV3-1 (or the pseudogene TRBV3-2) and TRBJ2-3; TRBD2 agrees at 9 bases. There are 15 residues in the CDR3. V gave up 0 bases and J gave up 10 bases; unmatched junction bases: 8. CDR1 is LGHDT, CDR2 YNNKEL, per germline (reference sequence). CDR3 coding DNA: TGTGCCAGCAGCCAAGATCACAGCGGGAGGAGGGCGCAGTATTTT. Encoded protein: CASSQDHSGRRAQYF.

J is TRBJ2-1 and V is TRBV5-1, with D perhaps TRBD1 (5 bases). Trimming shortened V by 2 bases and J by 0 bases, and 12 bases separated the two germline ends. This CDR3 has 16 residues. Germline CDR1 is SGHRS and CDR2 is YFSETQ. The CDR3 DNA reads TGCGCCAGCAGCTTAGGGGTGTATGGCTCCTACAATGAGCAGTTCTTC. This encodes CASSLGVYGSYNEQFF.

The rearrangement uses TRBV30 and TRBJ2-2; no firm D call. The V and J ends lost 0 bases and 7 bases respectively, with 12 bases between them. The CDR3 is made up of 14 amino acids. Germline assignment: CDR1 GTSNPN and CDR2 SVGIG (reference sequence). The CDR3 DNA follows: TGTGCCTGGAGTGTACTCCGGGTCGGCGGGGAGCTGTTTTTT. Amino acids: CAWSVLRVGGELFF.

This clone appeared once. V is TRBV5-1 and J is TRBJ2-3; TRBD2 agrees at 11 bases. The germline CDR1 and CDR2 sequences are SGHRS and YFSETQ. The CDR3 totals 17 residues. Trimming at V came to 0 bases and at J to 5 bases, leaving 8 bases not matched to a gene. The CDR3 nucleotides read TGCGCCAGCAGCTTGGAGCTAGCGGGAGGAGGCGTAGATACGCAGTATTTT. Translating gives CASSLELAGGGVDTQYF.

The chain joins TRBV5-1 to TRBJ2-1; 12 nucleotides agree with TRBD2. There are 19 residues in the CDR3. The trim removed 7 bases at V and 0 bases at J, leaving 14 bases unmatched. The germline V gene has CDR1 SGHRS and CDR2 YFSETQ. CDR3 amino acids: CASRRGGLAGLSSYNEQFF. CDR3 sequence (DNA): TGCGCCAGCCGTCGGGGGGGACTAGCGGGTCTGAGCTCCTACAATGAGCAGTTCTTC.

The chain carries TRBV19 and TRBJ2-1, with 10 bases matching TRBD1. J gave up 1 base and V 5 bases, and 5 bases lay outside the gene matches. The CDR3 has 16 amino acids. Germline CDR1 LNHDA, CDR2 SQIVND (reference sequence). The CDR3 reads CASSPDRGPSYNEQFF. Here the CDR3 DNA reads TGTGCCAGTAGTCCAGACAGGGGGCCGTCCTACAATGAGCAGTTCTTC.

V is TRBV25-1 and J is TRBJ2-7, with 10 bases lining up with TRBD1. V shed 6 bases and J 2 bases; nucleotides not matched to a gene: 16. Germline CDR1 MGHDK, CDR2 SYGVNS. CDR3 length equals 18 residues. The CDR3 DNA is TGTGCCAGCAGGGCCTCTCCGGGACAGGGGACGCTCCCCTACGAGCAGTACTTC. It is translated as CASRASPGQGTLPYEQYF.

This clone was detected only once. CDR3 amino acids: CASSAGSGRGIYEQYF. CDR3 coding DNA: TGCGCCAGCAGCGCGGGGAGTGGACGGGGAATATACGAGCAGTACTTC. The gene calls are TRBV5-1 and TRBJ2-7, with D possibly TRBD2 on 6 matching bases. Germline CDR1 reads SGHRS; CDR2 reads YFSETQ. V was shortened by 4 bases and J by 4 bases, with 21 bases between the two germline ends. This CDR3 is built from 16 residues.

This rearrangement joins TRBV2 to TRBJ2-7, with 7 bases that match TRBD2. This CDR3 region has 15 residues. V gave up 3 bases and J gave up 1 base; unmatched junction bases: 6. Germline V CDR1 and CDR2: SNHLY, FYNNEI. CDR3 coding DNA: TGTGCCAGCAGTGAGAGGGCTAGCGGATCCTACGAGCAGTACTTC. Protein sequence: CASSERASGSYEQYF.

The rearrangement joins TRBV19 to TRBJ2-7; D is possibly TRBD1 (6 bases). The germline V gene encodes CDR1 LNHDA and CDR2 SQIVND (reference sequence). This CDR3 has 14 residues. V lost 3 bases and J 1 base, leaving 10 bases between the germline ends. Written as DNA, the CDR3 is TGTGCCAGTAGTATTGAGGGGGTTTCCTACGAGCAGTACTTC. Translated: CASSIEGVSYEQYF.

J is TRBJ2-3 and V is TRBV18; 7 bases map to TRBD2. Trimming took 4 bases from V and 2 from J; bases not matched to a gene: 3. The CDR3 loop spans 14 amino acids. Per germline, CDR1 KGHSH and CDR2 LQKENI. CDR3 residues: CASSHSGNTDTQYF. The CDR3, as DNA: TGTGCCAGCTCACACAGCGGGAACACAGATACGCAGTATTTT.

The chain uses TRBV18 and TRBJ2-7; 10 bases map to TRBD1. The CDR3 has 16 residues. J gave up 7 bases and V 3 bases, and 12 bases lay outside the gene matches. Germline-derived CDR1 and CDR2 are KGHSH and LQKENI. The CDR3 DNA sequence: TGTGCCAGCTCACCTTCTAGACAGGGGGCACGTGAGGAGCAGTACTTC. Encoded protein: CASSPSRQGAREEQYF.

CDR3 in DNA: TGTGCCAGCAGTTACTCGAGTTACACCGGGGAGCTGTTTTTT. Translating gives CASSYSSYTGELFF. The chain has TRBV6-5 and TRBJ2-2; D is undetermined. V was cut by 0 bases and J by 3 bases, with 5 bases left in between. The CDR3 length is 14 residues. Germline CDR1 and CDR2: MNHEY and SVGAGI.

The chain joins TRBV19 to TRBJ1-5; D gene uncertain. Germline CDR1 reads LNHDA; CDR2 reads SQIVND (reference sequence). This CDR3 contains 15 residues. The V end lost 7 bases, the J end lost 4 bases, and 17 bases lay between the germline ends. CDR3 protein: CASTEGRLTNQPQHF. The CDR3 DNA reads TGTGCCAGTACCGAAGGGAGACTTACGAATCAGCCCCAGCATTTT. Full variable domain (remainder filled in from reference TRBV19 and TRBJ1-5): DGGITQSPKYLFRKEGQNVTLSCEQNLNHDAMYWYRQDPGQGLRLIYYSQIVNDFQKGDIAEGYSVSREKKESFPLTVTSAQKNPTAFYLCASTEGRLTNQPQHFGDGTRLSIL.

In this sample, this clone turned up once. The chain carries TRBV28 and TRBJ2-7, with 11 bases identical to TRBD2. The CDR3 contains 14 residues. Germline V CDR1 and CDR2: MDHEN, SYDVKM. V shed 7 bases, J shed 3 bases, and the junction held 5 bases outside the gene matches. The CDR3 nucleotides read TGTGCCAGCAACCCACTAGCGGGGGACTACGAGCAGTACTTC. Translating gives CASNPLAGDYEQYF.

This chain connects TRBV7-9 to TRBJ2-5; D is uncertain. The CDR3 runs 15 residues. The germline gives CDR1 SEHNR, CDR2 FQNEAQ (reference sequence). Trimming removed 5 bases from V and 4 bases from J, with 17 bases in between. The CDR3 reads CASSPWSEPRETQYF. CDR3 nucleotide sequence: TGTGCCAGCAGCCCGTGGAGCGAGCCTAGAGAGACCCAGTACTTC.